A single sample is the source of the 9 T cell receptor beta chains below, sequenced in a study of blood T cell repertoires in COVID-19. Sequencing was performed with immunoSEQ multiplex PCR; in TCRdb, only in-frame clones are kept and a portion is missing. The sample consists of some 270,000 clones, 85% to 90% of them appearing once. Sequenced sample: PBMCs or T cells enriched from blood (not recorded which). These TCRs come from a woman aged 55-69 years who had recovered from COVID-19.

The rearrangement links TRBV12-3 or TRBV12-4 to TRBJ1-4; 9 bases agree with TRBD1. The CDR3 totals 13 residues. Trimming cost V 6 bases and J 8 bases; bases outside gene matches: 4. CDR3 in DNA: TGTGCCAGCAGAGGGACAGGGCGGGAAAAACTGTTTTTT. Its translation is CASRGTGREKLFF.

The chain is built from TRBV9 and TRBJ2-1; possible D gene TRBD2, 7 bases. The V end was cut by 4 bases, the J end by 3 bases, with 14 bases between. CDR3 length: 15 amino acids. Germline CDR1 SGDLS, CDR2 YYNGEE. The CDR3 sequence is CASSPRGANYNEQFF. CDR3 in DNA: TGTGCCAGCAGCCCACGGGGGGCCAACTACAATGAGCAGTTCTTC.

The chain joins TRBV7-8 to TRBJ2-1, with 12 bases that match TRBD2. Germline loops: CDR1 SGHVS, CDR2 FQNEAQ. This CDR3 has 16 amino acids. Trimming took 3 bases from V and 9 from J; bases not matched to a gene: 9. CDR3: CASSLAPSGRAGEQFF. The CDR3 nucleotides read TGTGCCAGCAGCTTGGCCCCTAGCGGGAGGGCCGGTGAGCAGTTCTTC.

This chain uses TRBV30 with TRBJ1-5; a weak D match, TRBD1 (6 bases). V dropped 4 bases and J dropped 6 bases, with 16 bases sitting between them. CDR1 is GTSNPN, CDR2 SVGIG, per germline (reference sequence). This CDR3 is 14 amino acids long. The DNA of the CDR3 is TGTGCCTGGACCCCGTGGGGGGGGCTTCAGCCCCAGCATTTT. It yields the protein CAWTPWGGLQPQHF. Full variable domain (rest looked up from reference TRBV30 and TRBJ1-5): SQTIHQWPATLVQPVGSPLSLECTVEGTSNPNLYWYRQAAGRGLQLLFYSVGIGQISSEVPQNLSASRPQDRQFILSSKKLLLSDSGFYLCAWTPWGGLQPQHFGDGTRLSIL.

The V gene is TRBV28, the J gene TRBJ2-5; 9 bases fit TRBD2. The junction had 3 bases not matched to a gene; V was cut back by 2 bases and J by 5 bases. The CDR3 is 14 amino acids. Germline V CDR1 and CDR2: MDHEN, SYDVKM. CDR3 in DNA: TGTGCCAGCAGTTTACCTAGCGGGATTGAGACCCAGTACTTC. Protein product: CASSLPSGIETQYF.

This clone has just one count. The chain links TRBV7-3 to TRBJ2-5; 7 bases line up with TRBD2. The germline V gene encodes CDR1 SGHTA and CDR2 FQGTGA. CDR3 length: 17 residues. Trimming took 3 bases from V and 5 from J; bases not matched to a gene: 15. DNA of the CDR3: TGTGCCAGCAGCTTGTGGGGAGCGGGGAGCGGGTCTGAGACCCAGTACTTC. Translated: CASSLWGAGSGSETQYF.

The chain couples TRBV21-1 to TRBJ1-6; the table gives TRBD1 as D, unverified against the DNA. TRBV21-1 is marked as a pseudogene. This CDR3 comprises 13 residues. The DNA of the CDR3 is TGTGCCAGCAAGGACAGAGACAATTCACCCCTCCACTTT. Translating gives CASKDRDNSPLHF.

The V and J genes are TRBV28 and TRBJ1-4; D unresolved. Germline-derived CDR1 and CDR2 are MDHEN and SYDVKM. The CDR3 contains 14 residues. V lost 2 bases, J lost 10 bases, and 14 bases lay in between. The CDR3 DNA reads as TGTGCCAGCAGTTTAATTCAGGACTATGGAAAACTGTTTTTT. It codes for CASSLIQDYGKLFF.

V gene TRBV5-6 combines with J gene TRBJ1-3; TRBD1 might be the D (5 bases). The V end was cut by 1 base, the J end by 4 bases, with 12 bases between. Germline V CDR1 and CDR2: SGHDT, YYEEEE. This CDR3 has 15 amino acids. CDR3: CASSLKGAGGNTIYF. The CDR3 DNA is TGTGCCAGCAGCTTGAAAGGGGCTGGGGGAAACACCATATATTTT.